A single sample is the source of the 18 T cell receptor beta chains below, sequenced in a study of cytomegalovirus exposure and HLA in healthy donors. In the PCR, 60 Vbeta and 13 Jbeta primers were used. Here immunoSEQ multiplex PCR was the method, and the copy in TCRdb shows in-frame clones only, minus some. Among 100,000 or so clones, approximately 80% were seen once, and the ten largest hold approximately 3.7%. Source material: PBMCs. The receptors were gathered from a female donor in good health and CMV-seropositive.

This chain joins TRBV13 and TRBJ2-7, with D possibly matching TRBD1 (5 bases). The CDR3 is 14 residues long. V was clipped by 4 bases and J by 5 bases, with 15 bases between them. Germline-derived CDR1 and CDR2 are PRHDT and FYEKMQ (reference sequence). DNA for the CDR3: TGTGCCAGCAGCTCAGGGCCGTCCCGCGACGAGCAGTACTTC. Translation gives CASSSGPSRDEQYF.

The chain links TRBV19 to TRBJ2-2; 10 nucleotides match TRBD2. This CDR3 spans 16 amino acids. CDR1 LNHDA and CDR2 SQIVND come from the germline V gene (reference sequence). The V segment lost 4 bases and the J segment 6 bases; nucleotides outside the gene matches: 8. CDR3 in DNA: TGTGCCAGTAGTACCCAGCGGGAGGGCCCGCCCGGGGAGCTGTTTTTT. Its translation: CASSTQREGPPGELFF.

The rearrangement links TRBV6-1 to TRBJ2-1; 7 bases match TRBD2. This CDR3 has 16 amino acids. Germline V gene data show CDR1 as MNHNS and CDR2 as SASEGT. The ends lost 2 bases at V and 6 bases at J; junction bases unmatched: 10. CDR3 sequence (DNA): TGTGCCAGCAGTGAAAGCGGGGCCCAAACTTTCAATGAGCAGTTCTTC. This encodes CASSESGAQTFNEQFF.

The chain combines TRBV7-8 with TRBJ2-1, with 11 nucleotides matching TRBD2. J was trimmed by 3 bases and V by 4 bases; bases with no gene match: 2. CDR1 and CDR2 from the germline V gene are SGHVS and FQNEAQ. The CDR3 spans 15 residues. CDR3 amino acids: CASSSGTSGYNEQFF. The CDR3 DNA is TGTGCCAGCAGCTCCGGGACTAGCGGCTACAATGAGCAGTTCTTC.

The chain has TRBV11-3 and TRBJ2-3, with D uncertain. This CDR3 has 15 amino acids. CDR1 SGHNT and CDR2 YENEEA come from the germline V gene. V lost 5 bases and J lost 2, with 14 bases in between. CDR3 DNA: TGTGCCAGCAGCGCCTCGCCGGGTGTCACAGATACGCAGTATTTT. This sequence encodes CASSASPGVTDTQYF.

The chain employs TRBV19 and TRBJ1-1; possible D gene TRBD1, 5 bases. This CDR3 comprises 14 residues. Germline V CDR1 and CDR2: LNHDA, SQIVND (reference sequence). V was pared by 7 bases and J by 0 bases, with 12 bases between. This CDR3 reads CASTMTVMNTEAFF. DNA of the CDR3: TGTGCCAGTACTATGACAGTAATGAACACTGAAGCTTTCTTT.

V usage is TRBV14 and J usage is TRBJ2-1, with 7 bases identical to TRBD2. CDR1 is SGHDN and CDR2 is FVKESK in the germline V gene. The trim removed 5 bases at V and 6 bases at J, leaving 13 bases unmatched. This CDR3 is built from 16 residues. CDR3 nucleotide sequence: TGTGCCAGCAGCAGAGAAATGGTCGGGGGGATCAATGAGCAGTTCTTC. Translation: CASSREMVGGINEQFF.

The chain is built from TRBV11-2 and TRBJ2-7; D is undetermined. The germline V gene has CDR1 SGHAT and CDR2 FQNNGV. The V gene lost 6 bases and the J gene lost 9 bases, with 15 bases spanning the gap. This CDR3 is 12 amino acids long. Written as DNA, the CDR3 is TGTGCCAGCAGAGATCTAGTAGGTTGGCAGTACTTC. It translates to CASRDLVGWQYF.

The rearrangement joins TRBV7-9 to TRBJ2-5; 7 positions match TRBD1. Losses at the gene ends were 5 bases for V and 3 bases for J; bases not matched to a gene: 12. This CDR3 is 16 amino acids long. The germline V gene has CDR1 SEHNR and CDR2 FQNEAQ (reference sequence). CDR3 loop: CASSPSTGLLEETQYF. The CDR3 coding sequence is TGTGCCAGCAGCCCATCGACAGGGTTGCTGGAAGAGACCCAGTACTTC.

The chain recombines TRBV7-8 with TRBJ2-1, with 7 bases identical to TRBD2. Germline assignment: CDR1 SGHVS and CDR2 FQNEAQ. This CDR3 comprises 15 residues. The V and J ends lost 5 bases and 8 bases, in that order; junction bases with no gene match: 12. The CDR3 loop reads CASSVGRRELDEQFF. The CDR3 DNA is TGTGCCAGCAGCGTGGGGAGGCGGGAGTTGGATGAGCAGTTCTTC. Variable domain in full (rest from reference TRBV7-8 and TRBJ2-1): GAGVSQSPRYKVAKRGQDVALRCDPISGHVSLFWYQQALGQGPEFLTYFQNEAQLDKSGLPSDRFFAERPEGSVSTLKIQRTQQEDSAVYLCASSVGRRELDEQFFGPGTRLTVL.

This chain uses TRBV19 with TRBJ2-5; 7 bases are a match to TRBD2. This CDR3 is built from 14 residues. Per germline, CDR1 LNHDA and CDR2 SQIVND (reference sequence). J gave up 5 bases and V 6 bases, and 9 bases lay outside the gene matches. This chain's CDR3 is CASSHGTTIETQYF. The CDR3 DNA is TGTGCCAGTAGCCATGGGACTACCATTGAGACCCAGTACTTC.

The V call is TRBV7-9, the J call TRBJ2-1, with 14 bases aligning to TRBD2. The CDR3 is 15 residues long. In germline, CDR1 is SEHNR, CDR2 FQNEAQ (reference sequence). CDR3 sequence (DNA): TGTGCTACGGGACTAGCGGGAGTCTTTAGCTTTGAGCAGTTCTTC. The encoded protein is CATGLAGVFSFEQFF.

V gene TRBV4-1 combines with J gene TRBJ2-3; 12 positions match TRBD2. V lost 3 bases, J lost 4 bases, and 11 bases stayed unmatched. The CDR3 covers 18 residues. Germline lookup yields CDR1 MGHRA and CDR2 YSYEKL. CDR3 DNA: TGCGCCAGCAGCCAGCCGACTAGCGGGAGAGCCGGAGCAGATACGCAGTATTTT. This gives the protein CASSQPTSGRAGADTQYF.

The chain is built from TRBV18 and TRBJ2-1; D not certain. The CDR3 loop spans 17 amino acids. V lost 3 bases, J lost 0 bases, and 15 bases lay in between. Looked up from germline, CDR1 is KGHSH and CDR2 is LQKENI. CDR3 residues: CASSPNTGLISYNEQFF. In DNA form, the CDR3 reads TGTGCCAGCTCACCCAACACCGGGTTGATCTCCTACAATGAGCAGTTCTTC.

The rearrangement uses TRBV9 and TRBJ1-1; 7 bases line up with TRBD1. Germline CDR1 is SGDLS and CDR2 is YYNGEE. The length of the CDR3 is 15 residues. The trim removed 0 bases at V and 1 base at J, leaving 3 bases unmatched. In DNA form, the CDR3 reads TGTGCCAGCAGCGTAGTGGCAGGGGGGAACACTGAAGCTTTCTTT. This sequence encodes CASSVVAGGNTEAFF.

The chain links TRBV5-1 to TRBJ1-2; tentatively, D is TRBD1 (5 bases). This CDR3 region has 15 residues. The V end was cut by 4 bases, the J end by 4 bases, with 17 bases between. Looked up from germline, CDR1 is SGHRS and CDR2 is YFSETQ. CDR3 bases: TGCGCCAGCAGCCCCTCGGGGGACCGAGTCTATGGCTACACCTTC. It translates to CASSPSGDRVYGYTF.

The chain links TRBV2 to TRBJ2-3; D might be TRBD2 (6 bases). The V gene's germline CDR1 is SNHLY and CDR2 FYNNEI. V lost 6 bases, J lost 3 bases, and 16 bases lay in between. This CDR3 comprises 15 residues. CDR3 coding DNA: TGTGCCAGCAGCGCCGGGCGGGGTGGTACAGATACGCAGTATTTT. Translating gives CASSAGRGGTDTQYF.

The J gene is TRBJ1-5, the V gene TRBV30; tentatively, D is TRBD1 (6 bases). This CDR3 has 13 amino acids. The germline V gene encodes CDR1 GTSNPN and CDR2 SVGIG (reference sequence). V was pared by 3 bases and J by 4 bases, with 10 bases between. The CDR3 spells CAWSLQGNQPQHF. The DNA for the CDR3 is TGTGCCTGGAGCCTACAGGGAAATCAGCCCCAGCATTTT.